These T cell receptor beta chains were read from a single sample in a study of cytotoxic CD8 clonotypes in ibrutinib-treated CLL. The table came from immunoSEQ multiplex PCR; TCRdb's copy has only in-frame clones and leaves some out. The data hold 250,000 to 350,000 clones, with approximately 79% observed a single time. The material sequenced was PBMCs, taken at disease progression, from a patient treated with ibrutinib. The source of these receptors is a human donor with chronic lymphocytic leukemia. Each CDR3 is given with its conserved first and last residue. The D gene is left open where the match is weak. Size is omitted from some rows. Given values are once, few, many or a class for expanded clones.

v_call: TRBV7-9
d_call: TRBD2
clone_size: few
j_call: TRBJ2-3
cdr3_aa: CASSSSGRTDTQYF
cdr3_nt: TGTGCCAGCAGCTCTAGCGGGAGGACAGATACGCAGTATTTT

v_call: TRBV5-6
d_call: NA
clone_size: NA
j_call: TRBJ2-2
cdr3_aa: CASSFWAGAPYPNTGELFF
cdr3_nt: TGTGCCAGCAGCTTCTGGGCGGGGGCCCCTTATCCGAACACCGGGGAGCTGTTTTTT

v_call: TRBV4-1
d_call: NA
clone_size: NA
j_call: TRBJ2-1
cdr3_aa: CASSQEPGTSYNEQFF
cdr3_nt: TGCGCCAGCAGCCAAGAACCCGGGACATCCTACAATGAGCAGTTCTTC

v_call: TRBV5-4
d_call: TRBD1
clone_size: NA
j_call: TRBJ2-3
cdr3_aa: CASSFPGGAGTDTQYF
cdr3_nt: TGTGCCAGCAGCTTTCCAGGGGGCGCCGGCACAGATACGCAGTATTTT

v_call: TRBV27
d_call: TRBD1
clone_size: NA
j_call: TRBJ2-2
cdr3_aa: CASARGTMNTGELFF
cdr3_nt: TGTGCCAGCGCCAGGGGGACAATGAACACCGGGGAGCTGTTTTTT

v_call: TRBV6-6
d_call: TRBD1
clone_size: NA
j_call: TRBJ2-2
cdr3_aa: CASSYRPGQGTGELFF
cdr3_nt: TGTGCCAGCAGTTACAGGCCGGGACAGGGGACTGGGGAGCTGTTTTTT

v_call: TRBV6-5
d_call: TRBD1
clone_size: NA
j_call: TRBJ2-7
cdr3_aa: CASTSDRVYEQYF
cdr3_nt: TGTGCCAGCACCTCGGACAGGGTCTACGAGCAGTACTTC

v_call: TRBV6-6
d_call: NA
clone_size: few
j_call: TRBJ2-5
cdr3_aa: CASSYFAGAETQYF
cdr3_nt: TGTGCCAGCAGTTACTTCGCGGGGGCGGAGACCCAGTACTTC

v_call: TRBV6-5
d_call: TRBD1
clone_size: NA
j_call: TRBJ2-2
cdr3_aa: CASSYVRGLGELFF
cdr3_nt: TGTGCCAGCAGTTACGTCAGGGGGCTAGGGGAGCTGTTTTTT

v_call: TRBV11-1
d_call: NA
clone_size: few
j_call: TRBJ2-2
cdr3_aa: CASSRVPGELFF
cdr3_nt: TGTGCCAGCAGCAGGGTCCCCGGGGAGCTGTTTTTT

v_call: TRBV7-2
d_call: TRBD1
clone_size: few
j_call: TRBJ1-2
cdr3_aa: CASSFHGTAYGYTF
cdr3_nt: TGTGCCAGCAGCTTCCACGGGACAGCGTATGGCTACACCTTC

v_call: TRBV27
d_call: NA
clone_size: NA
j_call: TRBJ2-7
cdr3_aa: CASTSGSEQYF
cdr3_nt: TGTGCCAGCACCTCGGGTAGCGAGCAGTACTTC

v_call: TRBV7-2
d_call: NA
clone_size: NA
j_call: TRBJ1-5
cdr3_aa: CASSPYWTHQPQHF
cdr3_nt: TGTGCCAGCAGCCCCTATTGGACGCATCAGCCCCAGCATTTT

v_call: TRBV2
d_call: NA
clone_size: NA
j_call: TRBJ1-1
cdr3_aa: CASSEVRGTEAFF
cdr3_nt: TGTGCCAGCAGTGAAGTAAGGGGGACTGAAGCTTTCTTT

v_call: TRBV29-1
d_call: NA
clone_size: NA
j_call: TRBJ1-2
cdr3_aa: CSVVPENYGYTF
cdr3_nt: TGCAGCGTTGTACCAGAGAACTATGGCTACACCTTC

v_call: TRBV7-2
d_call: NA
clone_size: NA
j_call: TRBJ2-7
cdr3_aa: CASSLWAPGRLKEQYF
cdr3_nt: TGTGCCAGCAGCTTATGGGCGCCGGGACGTTTAAAAGAGCAGTACTTC

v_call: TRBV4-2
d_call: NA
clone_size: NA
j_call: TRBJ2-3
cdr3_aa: CASSPSGGARTDTQYF
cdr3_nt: TGTGCCAGCAGCCCGAGTGGGGGGGCCCGCACAGATACGCAGTATTTT

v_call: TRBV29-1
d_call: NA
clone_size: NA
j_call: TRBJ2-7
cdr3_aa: CSVEGGGQYEQYF
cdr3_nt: TGCAGCGTTGAAGGGGGGGGACAGTACGAGCAGTACTTC

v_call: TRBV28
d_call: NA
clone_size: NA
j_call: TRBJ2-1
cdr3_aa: CASSPIVTNRAWNNEQFF
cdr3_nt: TGTGCCAGCAGTCCGATCGTTACAAACAGGGCGTGGAACAATGAGCAGTTCTTC

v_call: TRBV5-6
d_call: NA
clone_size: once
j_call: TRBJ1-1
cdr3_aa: CASSLGRNTEAFF
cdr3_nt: TGTGCCAGCAGCTTAGGCAGGAACACTGAAGCTTTCTTT

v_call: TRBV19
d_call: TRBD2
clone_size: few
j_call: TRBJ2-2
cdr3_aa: CASKRTGTSAGELFF
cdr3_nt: TGTGCCAGTAAACGGACCGGGACTAGCGCCGGGGAGCTGTTTTTT

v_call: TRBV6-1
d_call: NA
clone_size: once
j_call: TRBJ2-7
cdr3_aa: CASSGLSYEQYF
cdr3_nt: TGTGCCAGCAGTGGGCTCTCCTACGAGCAGTACTTC

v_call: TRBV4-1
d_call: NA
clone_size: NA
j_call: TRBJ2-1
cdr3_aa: CASSQVSRSYNEQFF
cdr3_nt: TGCGCCAGCAGCCAAGTCTCCAGGTCCTACAATGAGCAGTTCTTC

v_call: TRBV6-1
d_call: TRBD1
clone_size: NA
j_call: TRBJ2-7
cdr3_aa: CASSRQGWSYEQYF
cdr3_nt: TGTGCCAGCAGTCGACAGGGGTGGTCCTACGAGCAGTACTTC

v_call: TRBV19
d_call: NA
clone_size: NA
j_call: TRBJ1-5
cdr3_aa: CASSIAGDRQPQHF
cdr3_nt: TGTGCCAGTAGTATAGCGGGCGACCGTCAGCCCCAGCATTTT

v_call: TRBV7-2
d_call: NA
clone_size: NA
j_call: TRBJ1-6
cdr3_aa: CASSRGGQGFHSPLHF
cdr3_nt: TGTGCCAGCAGCCGGGGGGGTCAGGGATTTCATTCACCCCTCCACTTT

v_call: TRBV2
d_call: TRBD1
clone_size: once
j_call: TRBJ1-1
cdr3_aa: CASGGDRGVGNTEAFF
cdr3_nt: TGTGCCAGCGGCGGGGACAGGGGTGTAGGGAACACTGAAGCTTTCTTT

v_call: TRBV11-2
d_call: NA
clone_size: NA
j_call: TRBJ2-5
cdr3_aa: CASSLAGPRETQYF
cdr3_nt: TGTGCCAGCAGCTTAGCTGGCCCGAGGGAGACCCAGTACTTC

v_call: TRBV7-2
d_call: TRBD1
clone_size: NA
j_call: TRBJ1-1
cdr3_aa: CASSRWGTGNTEAFF
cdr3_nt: TGTGCCAGCAGCCGCTGGGGGACAGGGAACACTGAAGCTTTCTTT

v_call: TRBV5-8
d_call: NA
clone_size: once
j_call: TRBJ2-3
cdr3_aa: CASRTRDKGHPDTQYF
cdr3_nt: TGTGCCAGCAGGACACGGGACAAAGGGCATCCAGATACGCAGTATTTT

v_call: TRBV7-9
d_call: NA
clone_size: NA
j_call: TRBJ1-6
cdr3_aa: CASRGSSYNSPLHF
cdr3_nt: TGTGCCAGCAGAGGGAGCTCCTATAATTCACCCCTCCACTTT

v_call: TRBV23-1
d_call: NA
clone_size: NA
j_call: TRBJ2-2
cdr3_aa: CASNRHGNTGELFF
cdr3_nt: TGCGCCAGCAATCGACACGGGAACACCGGGGAGCTGTTTTTT

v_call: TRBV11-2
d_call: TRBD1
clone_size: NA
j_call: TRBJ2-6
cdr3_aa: CASSLPLGQGKSGANVLTF
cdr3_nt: TGTGCCAGCAGTTTACCCCTGGGACAGGGAAAATCTGGGGCCAACGTCCTGACTTTC